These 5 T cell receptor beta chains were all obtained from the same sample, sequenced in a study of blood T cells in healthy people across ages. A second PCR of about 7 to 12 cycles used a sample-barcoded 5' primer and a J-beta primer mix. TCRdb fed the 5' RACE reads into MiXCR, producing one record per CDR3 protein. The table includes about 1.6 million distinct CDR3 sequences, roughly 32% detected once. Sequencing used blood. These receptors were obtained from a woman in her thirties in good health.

CDR3 sequence reads: CASSYFGVYEQYF. The CDR3 coding sequence is TGTGCCAGCAGTTACTTTGGTGTCTACGAGCAGTACTTC. The chain uses TRBV6-6 and TRBJ2-7; no reliable D call. The CDR3 sequence is 13 residues long. The germline gives CDR1 MNHNY, CDR2 SVGAGI (reference sequence). V lost 1 base and J 3 bases, leaving 7 bases between the germline ends.

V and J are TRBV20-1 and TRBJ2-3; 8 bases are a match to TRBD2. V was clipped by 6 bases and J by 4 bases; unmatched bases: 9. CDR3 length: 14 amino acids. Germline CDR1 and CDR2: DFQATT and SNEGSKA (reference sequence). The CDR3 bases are TGCAGTGCCGAGGGACTAGACATCCCAGATACGCAGTATTTT. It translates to CSAEGLDIPDTQYF.

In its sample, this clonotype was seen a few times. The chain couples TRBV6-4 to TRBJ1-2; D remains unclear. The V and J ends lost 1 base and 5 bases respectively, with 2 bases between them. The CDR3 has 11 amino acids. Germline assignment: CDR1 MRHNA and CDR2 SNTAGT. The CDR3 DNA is TGTGCCAGCAGTGACTTTTATGGCTACACCTTC. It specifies CASSDFYGYTF.

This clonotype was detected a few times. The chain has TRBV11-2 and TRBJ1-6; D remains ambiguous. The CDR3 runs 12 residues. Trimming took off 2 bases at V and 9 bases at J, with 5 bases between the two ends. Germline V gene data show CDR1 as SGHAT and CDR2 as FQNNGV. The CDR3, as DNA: TGTGCCAGCAGCTTAAACCGTTCACCCCTCCACTTT. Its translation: CASSLNRSPLHF.

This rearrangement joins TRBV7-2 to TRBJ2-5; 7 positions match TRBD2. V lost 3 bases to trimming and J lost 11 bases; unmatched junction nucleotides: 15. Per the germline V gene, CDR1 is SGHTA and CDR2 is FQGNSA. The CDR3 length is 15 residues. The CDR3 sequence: CASSFVRGGPGEQYF. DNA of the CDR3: TGTGCCAGCAGCTTTGTGAGGGGAGGGCCGGGTGAGCAGTACTTC.